This entry features one T cell receptor (beta chain) sequence. The sample belongs to a study of blood T cells in healthy people across ages. For the second PCR, which ran for roughly 6 to 12 cycles, a sample-barcoded 5' primer and a J-beta primer mix were used. A single record per CDR3 protein comes from TCRdb applying MiXCR to the 5' RACE reads. This table holds fewer than 800,000 distinct CDR3 sequences, roughly 20% found once. The TCR sequence derives from a man between 65 and 79 years old in good health. Sequenced: blood.

This chain's CDR3 is CASSQVYTDTQYF. CDR3 bases: TGTGCCAGCAGCCAAGTGTACACAGATACGCAGTATTTT. This sequence joins TRBV3-1 and TRBJ2-3, with D unresolved. There are 13 residues in the CDR3. V dropped 1 base and J dropped 2 bases, with 4 bases sitting between them. CDR1 is LGHDT, CDR2 YNNKEL, per germline (reference sequence).